The T cell receptor (beta chain) described here comes from a study of cytomegalovirus exposure and HLA in healthy donors. Study results and limitations: Highest at DRB1 and lowest at HLA-C, TCR association rates differed among HLA loci in a later analysis. Clonal expansion was found to be greater in HLA-associated TCR beta chains than in equally common others in a later analysis. Most likely, a cluster of highly shared sequence variants arose as a sequencing artifact. Presence/absence analysis assumed near-uniform sequencing depth across donors.

PCR primers comprised 60 Vbeta and 13 Jbeta primers. Generated by immunoSEQ multiplex PCR, the TCRdb table keeps only in-frame clones and is missing some. The data contain 100,000 to 120,000 clones, around 70% of them singletons. V gave up 4 bases and J gave up 4 bases; unmatched junction bases: 10. CDR3 length equals 15 residues. Germline lookup yields CDR1 SGHTA and CDR2 FQGTGA. Comments on this clone: Its specificity is not known.

This sequence originates from a man aged 25-40 years in good health and CMV-seronegative. The J gene is TRBJ2-7, the V gene TRBV7-3; 7 nucleotides match TRBD2. Sequencing was carried out using PBMCs. CDR3 amino acids: CASSSGVGEGYEQYF. The CDR3 nucleotides are TGTGCCAGCAGCTCCGGGGTGGGGGAGGGGTACGAGCAGTACTTC. Together with reference TRBV7-3 and TRBJ2-7, the CDR3 gives the full variable domain: GAGVSQTPSNKVTEKGKYVELRCDPISGHTALYWYRQSLGQGPEFLIYFQGTGAADDSGLPNDRFFAVRPEGSVSTLKIQRTERGDSAVYLCASSSGVGEGYEQYFGPGTRLTVT.